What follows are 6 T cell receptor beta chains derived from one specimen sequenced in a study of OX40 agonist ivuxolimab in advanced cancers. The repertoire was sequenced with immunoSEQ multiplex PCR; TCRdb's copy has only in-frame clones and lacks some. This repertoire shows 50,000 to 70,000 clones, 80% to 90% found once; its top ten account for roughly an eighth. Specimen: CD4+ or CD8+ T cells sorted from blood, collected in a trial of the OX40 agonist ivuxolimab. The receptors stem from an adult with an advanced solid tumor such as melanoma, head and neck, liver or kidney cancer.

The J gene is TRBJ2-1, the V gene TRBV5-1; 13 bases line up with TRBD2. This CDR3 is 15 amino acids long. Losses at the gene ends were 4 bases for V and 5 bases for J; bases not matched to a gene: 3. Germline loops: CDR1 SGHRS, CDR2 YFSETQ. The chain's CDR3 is CASSVTSGRNNEQFF. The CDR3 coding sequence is TGCGCCAGCAGCGTGACTAGCGGGAGGAACAATGAGCAGTTCTTC.

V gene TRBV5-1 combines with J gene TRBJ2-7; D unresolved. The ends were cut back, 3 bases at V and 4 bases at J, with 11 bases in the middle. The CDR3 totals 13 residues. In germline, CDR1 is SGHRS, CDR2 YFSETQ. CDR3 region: CASSSRPVYEQYF. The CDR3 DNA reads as TGCGCCAGCAGCTCCCGACCCGTGTACGAGCAGTACTTC.

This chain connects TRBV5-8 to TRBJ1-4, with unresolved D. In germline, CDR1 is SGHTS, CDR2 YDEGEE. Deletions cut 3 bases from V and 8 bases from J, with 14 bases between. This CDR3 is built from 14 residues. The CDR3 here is CASSSRGLGEKLFF. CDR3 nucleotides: TGTGCCAGCAGCTCCCGCGGGTTAGGAGAAAAACTGTTTTTT.

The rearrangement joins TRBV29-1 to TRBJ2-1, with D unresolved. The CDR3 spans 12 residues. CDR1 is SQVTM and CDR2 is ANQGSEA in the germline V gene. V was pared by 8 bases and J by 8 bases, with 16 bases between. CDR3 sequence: CSSSWGVDEQFF. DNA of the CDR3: TGCAGCTCCTCCTGGGGTGTGGATGAGCAGTTCTTC.

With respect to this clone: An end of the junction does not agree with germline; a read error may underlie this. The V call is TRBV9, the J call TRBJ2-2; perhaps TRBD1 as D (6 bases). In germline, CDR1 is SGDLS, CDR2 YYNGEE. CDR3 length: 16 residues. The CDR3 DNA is TGTACCAGCAGCGTATTGTCCAGGGGCGGCACCGGGGAGCTGTTTTTT. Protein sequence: CTSSVLSRGGTGELFF.

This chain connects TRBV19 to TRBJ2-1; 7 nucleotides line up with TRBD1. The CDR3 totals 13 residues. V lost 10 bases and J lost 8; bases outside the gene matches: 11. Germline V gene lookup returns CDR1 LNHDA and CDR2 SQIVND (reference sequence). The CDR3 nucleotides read TGTGCCACTTGGACAGGAGGCGTAGATGAGCAGTTCTTC. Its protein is CATWTGGVDEQFF.